This T cell receptor (beta chain) came from a study of OX40 agonist ivuxolimab in advanced cancers. Study-wide background: Hepatocellular carcinoma, melanoma, renal cell or head and neck cancer affected the dose-escalation patients. General study findings and limits: Expansion of clones was among the lowest in partial responders at 0.1-3.0 mg/kg. The authors did not determine the antigen specificity of the expanded peripheral T cells. CD4+ and CD8+ blood T cells expanded clonally by week 6 at 0.1 to 3.0 mg/kg.

Notes on this clone: As yet, its antigen is unknown.

Looked up from germline, CDR1 is SEHNR and CDR2 is FQNEAQ (reference sequence). The V end was cut by 2 bases, the J end by 0 bases, with 7 bases between. The CDR3 loop spans 14 amino acids. Assay used: immunoSEQ multiplex PCR; TCRdb lists only in-frame clones, some missing. The sample lists fewer than 130,000 clones; roughly nine tenths were seen once. The specimen comprised CD4+ or CD8+ T cells sorted from blood, sampled in a trial of the OX40 agonist ivuxolimab. The rearrangement links TRBV7-9 to TRBJ1-1, with D unclear. The sequence was collected from an adult with an advanced solid tumor such as melanoma, head and neck, liver or kidney cancer. DNA of the CDR3: TGTGCCAGCAGCTTAAACACCATGAACACTGAAGCTTTCTTT. Translating gives CASSLNTMNTEAFF.